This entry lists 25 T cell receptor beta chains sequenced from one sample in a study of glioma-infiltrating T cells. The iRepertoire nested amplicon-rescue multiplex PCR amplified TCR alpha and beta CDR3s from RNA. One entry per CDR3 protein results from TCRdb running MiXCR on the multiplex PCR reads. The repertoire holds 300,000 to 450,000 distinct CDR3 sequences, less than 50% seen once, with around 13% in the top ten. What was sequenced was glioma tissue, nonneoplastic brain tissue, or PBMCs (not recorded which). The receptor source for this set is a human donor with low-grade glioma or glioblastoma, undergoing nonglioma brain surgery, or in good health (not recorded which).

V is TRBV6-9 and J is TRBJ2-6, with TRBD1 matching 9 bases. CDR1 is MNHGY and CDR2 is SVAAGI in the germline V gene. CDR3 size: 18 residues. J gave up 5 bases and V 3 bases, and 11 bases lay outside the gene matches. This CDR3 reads CASSYAGTGRSRANVLTF. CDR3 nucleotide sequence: TGTGCCAGCAGTTACGCCGGGACAGGGAGATCTAGGGCCAACGTCCTGACTTTC.

The CDR3 region is CSALGLAGGPSYNEQFF. In nucleotides, the CDR3 is TGCAGTGCCCTCGGACTAGCGGGAGGGCCATCCTACAATGAGCAGTTCTTC. The rearrangement uses TRBV20-1 and TRBJ2-1; TRBD2 agrees at 15 bases. CDR3 size: 17 residues. V lost 6 bases to trimming and J lost 1 base; unmatched junction nucleotides: 7. Germline V gene lookup returns CDR1 DFQATT and CDR2 SNEGSKA (reference sequence).

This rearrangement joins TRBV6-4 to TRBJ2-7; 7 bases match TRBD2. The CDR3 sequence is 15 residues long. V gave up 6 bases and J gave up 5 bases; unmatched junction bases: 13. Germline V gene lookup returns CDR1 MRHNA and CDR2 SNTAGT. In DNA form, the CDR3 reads TGTGCCAGCAGGGAAAGTGCGGGAGTAATCCACGAGCAGTACTTC. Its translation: CASRESAGVIHEQYF.

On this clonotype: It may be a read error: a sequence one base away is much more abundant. The CDR3 DNA sequence: TGCAGTGCTACCTGGACGGACTCCTACGAGCAGTACTTC. Translated: CSATWTDSYEQYF. J is TRBJ2-7 and V is TRBV20-1; no firm D call. V was pared by 4 bases and J by 0 bases, with 10 bases between. The germline V gene has CDR1 DFQATT and CDR2 SNEGSKA (reference sequence). The CDR3 is 13 residues long.

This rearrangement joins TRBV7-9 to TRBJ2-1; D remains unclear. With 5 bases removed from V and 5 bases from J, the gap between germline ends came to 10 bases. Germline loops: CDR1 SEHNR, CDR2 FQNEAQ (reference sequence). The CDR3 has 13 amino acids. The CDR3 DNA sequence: TGTGCCAGCAGCGCTACTCGAGACAATGAGCAGTTCTTC. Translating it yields CASSATRDNEQFF. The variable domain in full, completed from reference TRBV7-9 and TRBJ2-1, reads DTGVSQNPRHKITKRGQNVTFRCDPISEHNRLYWYRQTLGQGPEFLTYFQNEAQLEKSRLLSDRFSAERPKGSFSTLEIQRTEQGDSAMYLCASSATRDNEQFFGPGTRLTVL.

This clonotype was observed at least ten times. CDR3 protein: CASSLIISPQDTQYF. The CDR3 nucleotides read TGTGCCAGCAGTTTGATAATCTCCCCCCAAGATACGCAGTATTTT. The chain links TRBV27 to TRBJ2-3; D not resolved. The V end was cut by 3 bases, the J end by 5 bases, with 15 bases between. CDR1 and CDR2 from the germline V gene are MNHEY and SMNVEV (reference sequence). The CDR3 covers 15 residues.

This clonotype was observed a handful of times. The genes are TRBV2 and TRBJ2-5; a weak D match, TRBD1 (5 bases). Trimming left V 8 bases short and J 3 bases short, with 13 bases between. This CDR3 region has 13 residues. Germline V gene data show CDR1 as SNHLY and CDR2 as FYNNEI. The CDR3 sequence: CASGARLEETQYF. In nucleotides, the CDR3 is TGTGCCAGCGGGGCCCGGTTGGAAGAGACCCAGTACTTC. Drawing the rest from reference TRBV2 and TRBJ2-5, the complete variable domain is EPEVTQTPSHQVTQMGQEVILRCVPISNHLYFYWYRQILGQKVEFLVSFYNNEISEKSEIFDDQFSVERPDGSNFTLKIRSTKLEDSAMYFCASGARLEETQYFGPGTRLLVL.

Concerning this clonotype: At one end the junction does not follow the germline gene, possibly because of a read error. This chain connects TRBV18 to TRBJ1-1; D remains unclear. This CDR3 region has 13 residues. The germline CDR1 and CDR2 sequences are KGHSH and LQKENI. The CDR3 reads CASSFLVNTEGFF. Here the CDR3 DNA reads TGTGCCAGCTCGTTCCTCGTGAACACTGAAGGTTTCTTT.

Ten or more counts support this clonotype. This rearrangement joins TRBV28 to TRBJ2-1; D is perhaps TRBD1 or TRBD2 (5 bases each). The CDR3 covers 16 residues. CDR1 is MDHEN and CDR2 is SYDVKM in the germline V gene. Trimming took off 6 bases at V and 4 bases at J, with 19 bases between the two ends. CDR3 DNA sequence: TGTGCCAGCAGCCGAAACCGGGACCCAGGATACAATGAGCAGTTCTTC. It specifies CASSRNRDPGYNEQFF.

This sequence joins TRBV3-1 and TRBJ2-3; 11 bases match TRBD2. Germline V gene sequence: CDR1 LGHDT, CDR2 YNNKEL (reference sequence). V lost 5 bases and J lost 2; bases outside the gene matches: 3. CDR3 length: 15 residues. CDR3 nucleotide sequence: TGTGCCAGCAGCGCTAGCGGGAGGACCACAGATACGCAGTATTTT. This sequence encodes CASSASGRTTDTQYF.

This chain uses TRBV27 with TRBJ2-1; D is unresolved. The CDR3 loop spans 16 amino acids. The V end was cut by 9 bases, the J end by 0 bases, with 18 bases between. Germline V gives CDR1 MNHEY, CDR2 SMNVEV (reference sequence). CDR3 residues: CASCLVGFSSYNEQFF. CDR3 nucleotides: TGTGCCAGTTGTTTAGTAGGCTTCTCCTCCTACAATGAGCAGTTCTTC.

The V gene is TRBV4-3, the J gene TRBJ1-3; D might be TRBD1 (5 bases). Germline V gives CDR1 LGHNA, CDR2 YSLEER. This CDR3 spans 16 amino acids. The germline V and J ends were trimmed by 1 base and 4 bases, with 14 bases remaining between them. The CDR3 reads CASSQATGTLGNTIYF. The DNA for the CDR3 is TGCGCCAGCAGCCAAGCGACCGGGACCCTGGGAAACACCATATATTTT.

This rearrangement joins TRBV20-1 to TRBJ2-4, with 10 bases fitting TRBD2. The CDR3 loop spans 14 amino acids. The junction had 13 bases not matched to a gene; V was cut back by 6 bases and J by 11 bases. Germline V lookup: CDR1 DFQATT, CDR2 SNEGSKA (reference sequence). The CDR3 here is CSASQLAGVNVQYF. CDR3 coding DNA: TGCAGTGCGAGTCAGCTAGCGGGAGTGAACGTTCAGTACTTC.

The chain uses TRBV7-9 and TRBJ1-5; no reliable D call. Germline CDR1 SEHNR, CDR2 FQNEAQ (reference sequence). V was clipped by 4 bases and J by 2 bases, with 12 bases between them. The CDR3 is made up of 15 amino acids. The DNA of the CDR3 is TGTGCCAGCAGCTCCCCGGGTTTGGGCAATCAGCCCCAGCATTTT. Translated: CASSSPGLGNQPQHF.

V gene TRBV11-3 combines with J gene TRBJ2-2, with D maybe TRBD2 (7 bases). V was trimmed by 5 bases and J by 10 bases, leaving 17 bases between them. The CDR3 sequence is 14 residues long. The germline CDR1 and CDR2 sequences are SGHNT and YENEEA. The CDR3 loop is CASSARRGAEELFF. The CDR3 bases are TGTGCCAGCAGCGCCAGACGGGGGGCGGAGGAGCTGTTTTTT. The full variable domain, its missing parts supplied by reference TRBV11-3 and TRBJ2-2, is EAGVVQSPRYKIIEKKQPVAFWCNPISGHNTLYWYLQNLGQGPELLIRYENEEAVDDSQLPKDRFSAERLKGVDSTLKIQPAELGDSAVYLCASSARRGAEELFFGEGSRLTVL.

This chain's CDR3 is CASSYSRETDEQYF. The CDR3, as DNA: TGTGCCAGCAGTTACTCAAGGGAAACCGACGAGCAGTACTTC. This sequence joins TRBV6-2 or TRBV6-3 and TRBJ2-7; D remains unclear. Trimming left V 0 bases short and J 5 bases short, with 11 bases between. Germline V gives CDR1 MNHEY, CDR2 SVGEGT. CDR3 length equals 14 residues.

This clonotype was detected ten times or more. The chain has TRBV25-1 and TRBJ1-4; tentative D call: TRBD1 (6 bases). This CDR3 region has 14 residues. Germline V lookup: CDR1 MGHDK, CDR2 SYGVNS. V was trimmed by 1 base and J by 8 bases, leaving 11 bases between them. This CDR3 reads CASSEFRGHEKLFF. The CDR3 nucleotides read TGTGCCAGCAGTGAATTCCGGGGGCACGAAAAACTGTTTTTT. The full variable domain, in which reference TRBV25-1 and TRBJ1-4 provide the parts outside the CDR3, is EADIYQTPRYLVIGTGKKITLECSQTMGHDKMYWYQQDPGMELHLIHYSYGVNSTEKGDLSSESTVSRIRTEHFPLTLESARPSHTSQYLCASSEFRGHEKLFFGSGTQLSVL.

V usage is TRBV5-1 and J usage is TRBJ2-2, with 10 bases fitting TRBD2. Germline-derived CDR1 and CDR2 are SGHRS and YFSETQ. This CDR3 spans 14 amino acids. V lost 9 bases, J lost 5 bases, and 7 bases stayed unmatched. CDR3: CAKLAGGPTGELFF. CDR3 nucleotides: TGCGCCAAGTTAGCGGGAGGCCCAACCGGGGAGCTGTTTTTT. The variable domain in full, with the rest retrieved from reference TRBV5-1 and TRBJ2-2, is KAGVTQTPRYLIKTRGQQVTLSCSPISGHRSVSWYQQTPGQGLQFLFEYFSETQRNKGNFPGRFSGRQFSNSRSEMNVSTLELGDSALYLCAKLAGGPTGELFFGEGSRLTVL.

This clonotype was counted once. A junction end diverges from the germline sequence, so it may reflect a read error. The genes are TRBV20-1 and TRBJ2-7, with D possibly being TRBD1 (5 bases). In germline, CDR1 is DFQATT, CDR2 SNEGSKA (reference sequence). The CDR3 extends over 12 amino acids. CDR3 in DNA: TGCAGTGCCCGCGACAGTCTCTACGAGCTGTACTTC. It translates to CSARDSLYELYF.

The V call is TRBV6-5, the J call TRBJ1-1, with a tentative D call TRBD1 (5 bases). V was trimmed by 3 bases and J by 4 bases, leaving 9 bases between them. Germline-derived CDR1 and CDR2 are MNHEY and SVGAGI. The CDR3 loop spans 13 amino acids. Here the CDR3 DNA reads TGTGCCAGCAGTTATGCCAGGGTCACTGAAGCTTTCTTT. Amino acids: CASSYARVTEAFF.

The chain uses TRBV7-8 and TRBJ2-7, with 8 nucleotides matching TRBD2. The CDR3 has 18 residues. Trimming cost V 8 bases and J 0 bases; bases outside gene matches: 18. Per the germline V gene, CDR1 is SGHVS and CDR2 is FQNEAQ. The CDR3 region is CASANIFRHGRDSYEQYF. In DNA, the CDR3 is TGTGCCAGCGCTAATATTTTTCGTCACGGGAGGGACTCCTACGAGCAGTACTTC.

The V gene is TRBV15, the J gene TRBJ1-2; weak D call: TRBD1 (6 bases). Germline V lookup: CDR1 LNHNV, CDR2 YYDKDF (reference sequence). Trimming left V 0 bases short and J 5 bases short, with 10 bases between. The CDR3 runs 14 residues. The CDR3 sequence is CATSRDWDIYGYTF. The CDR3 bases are TGTGCCACCAGCAGAGATTGGGACATTTATGGCTACACCTTC.

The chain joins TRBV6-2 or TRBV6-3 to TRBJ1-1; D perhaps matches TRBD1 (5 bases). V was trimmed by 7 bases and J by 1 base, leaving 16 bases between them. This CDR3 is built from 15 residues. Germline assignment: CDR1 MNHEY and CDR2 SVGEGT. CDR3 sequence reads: CASILPWGENTEAFF. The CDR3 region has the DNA TGTGCCAGCATTCTCCCCTGGGGGGAGAACACTGAAGCTTTCTTT.

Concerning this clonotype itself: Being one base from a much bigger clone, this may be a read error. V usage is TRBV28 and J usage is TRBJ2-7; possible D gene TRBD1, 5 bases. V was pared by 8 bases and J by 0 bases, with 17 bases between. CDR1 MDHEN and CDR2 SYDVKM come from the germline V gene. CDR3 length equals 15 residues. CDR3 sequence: CASGVVVQGSYEQYF. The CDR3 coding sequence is TGTGCCAGCGGGGTGGTGGTTCAGGGCTCCTACGAGCAGTACTTC.

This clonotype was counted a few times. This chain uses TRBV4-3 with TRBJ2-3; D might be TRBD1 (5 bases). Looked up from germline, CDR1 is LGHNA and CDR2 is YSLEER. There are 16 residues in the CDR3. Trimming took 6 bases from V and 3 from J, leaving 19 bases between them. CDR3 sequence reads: CASSSRGVSGTDTQYF. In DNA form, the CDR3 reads TGCGCCAGCAGTTCAAGGGGCGTCTCAGGGACAGATACGCAGTATTTT.